Each of the 21 T cell receptor beta chains below was sequenced from the same sample in a study of cytomegalovirus exposure and HLA in healthy donors. PCR employed 60 Vbeta and 13 Jbeta primers. Data came from immunoSEQ multiplex PCR; TCRdb stores just in-frame clones and leaves some out. The sample has about 120,000 clones, 74% seen once. Sequencing was done on a sample of PBMCs. Receptor source: a human donor in good health.

The rearrangement uses TRBV7-9 and TRBJ1-4, with a tentative D call TRBD1 (5 bases). CDR3 length: 14 residues. Germline V gene lookup returns CDR1 SEHNR and CDR2 FQNEAQ (reference sequence). Trimming took 1 base from V and 5 from J, leaving 8 bases between them. Written as DNA, the CDR3 is TGTGCCAGCAGCTTAGTTCACAGGAATGAAAAACTGTTTTTT. This gives the protein CASSLVHRNEKLFF. The whole variable domain, filled in from reference TRBV7-9 and TRBJ1-4, reads DTGVSQNPRHKITKRGQNVTFRCDPISEHNRLYWYRQTLGQGPEFLTYFQNEAQLEKSRLLSDRFSAERPKGSFSTLEIQRTEQGDSAMYLCASSLVHRNEKLFFGSGTQLSVL.

A few counts support this clone. The chain employs TRBV18 and TRBJ2-2, with D maybe TRBD2 (5 bases). Germline V lookup: CDR1 KGHSH, CDR2 LQKENI. Between the trimmed V and J ends, which lost 3 bases and 7 bases, there was a span of 9 bases. CDR3 length equals 13 residues. The CDR3 is CASSPRDYGELFF. The CDR3 DNA reads as TGTGCCAGCTCACCCCGCGACTACGGGGAGCTGTTTTTT.

V usage is TRBV14 and J usage is TRBJ2-7, with D maybe TRBD2 (5 bases). The CDR3 length is 13 residues. The V end was cut by 0 bases, the J end by 8 bases, with 11 bases between. CDR1 is SGHDN and CDR2 is FVKESK in the germline V gene. The CDR3 region is CASSQEEGFKQYF. CDR3 nucleotide sequence: TGTGCCAGCAGCCAAGAAGAGGGTTTTAAGCAGTACTTC.

This clone was seen more than once but under ten times. In DNA, the CDR3 is TGTGCCAGCAGCTTGATCCTGGACAGCGGTGGCTACACCTTC. Translating it yields CASSLILDSGGYTF. The chain recombines TRBV11-2 with TRBJ1-2; a possible D gene is TRBD1 (6 bases). The CDR3 extends over 14 amino acids. The V end lost 3 bases, the J end lost 7 bases, and 15 bases lay between the germline ends. Germline CDR1 reads SGHAT; CDR2 reads FQNNGV.

The chain recombines TRBV5-4 with TRBJ2-2, with D hard to call. Trimming took off 0 bases at V and 2 bases at J, with 5 bases between the two ends. Germline loops: CDR1 SGHNT, CDR2 YYREEE (reference sequence). This CDR3 region has 14 residues. This CDR3 is CASSLEPNTGELFF. Written as DNA, the CDR3 is TGTGCCAGCAGCTTGGAGCCTAACACCGGGGAGCTGTTTTTT.

The rearrangement uses TRBV30 and TRBJ1-3; no reliable D call. With 1 base removed from V and 3 bases from J, the gap between germline ends came to 4 bases. Germline CDR1 reads GTSNPN; CDR2 reads SVGIG (reference sequence). This CDR3 has 12 residues. The CDR3 coding sequence is TGTGCCTGGAGTGCGGGTGGAAACACCATATATTTT. It encodes CAWSAGGNTIYF.

V gene TRBV7-2 combines with J gene TRBJ1-1; tentatively, D is TRBD1 (6 bases). Per the germline V gene, CDR1 is SGHTA and CDR2 is FQGNSA. V was shortened by 7 bases and J by 1 base, with 13 bases between the two germline ends. The CDR3 is 14 residues long. In DNA form, the CDR3 reads TGTGCCAGCATGCGAGACAGGTCGAACACTGAAGCTTTCTTT. This codes for CASMRDRSNTEAFF.

V usage is TRBV7-9 and J usage is TRBJ1-2; the D is unclear. V lost 5 bases to trimming and J lost 8 bases, with 21 bases between them. Germline loops: CDR1 SEHNR, CDR2 FQNEAQ (reference sequence). The CDR3 has 15 amino acids. Here the CDR3 DNA reads TGTGCCAGCAGCCAAACGGGCGGGGTCTACGGAGGCTACACCTTC. As protein: CASSQTGGVYGGYTF.

This clone turned up a few times. The rearrangement links TRBV2 to TRBJ1-1; tentatively, D is TRBD1 (5 bases). V was shortened by 5 bases and J by 5 bases, with 12 bases between the two germline ends. The CDR3 has 13 residues. Per germline, CDR1 SNHLY and CDR2 FYNNEI. The CDR3 reads CASSPDSFTEAFF. The CDR3 DNA reads as TGTGCCAGCAGTCCTGACAGCTTTACTGAAGCTTTCTTT.

The rearrangement joins TRBV5-1 to TRBJ2-5; 15 positions match TRBD2. V gave up 2 bases and J gave up 4 bases; unmatched junction bases: 6. Germline lookup yields CDR1 SGHRS and CDR2 YFSETQ. The CDR3 spans 17 residues. The CDR3 sequence: CASSLEGLAGGVETQYF. Here the CDR3 DNA reads TGCGCCAGCAGCTTAGAAGGACTAGCGGGGGGGGTAGAGACCCAGTACTTC.

V and J are TRBV7-9 and TRBJ1-2; D is uncertain. V was shortened by 2 bases and J by 8 bases, with 6 bases between the two germline ends. Germline V gene sequence: CDR1 SEHNR, CDR2 FQNEAQ (reference sequence). The CDR3 has 11 amino acids. The CDR3 reads CASSLYFGYTF. CDR3 bases: TGTGCCAGCAGCTTATATTTCGGCTACACCTTC.

The gene calls are TRBV6-5 and TRBJ2-3; the D is unclear. CDR1 MNHEY and CDR2 SVGAGI come from the germline V gene. This CDR3 contains 12 residues. Trimming removed 4 bases at V and 2 bases at J, with 4 bases between. The CDR3 DNA reads TGTGCCAGCAGTTCTCTCACAGATACGCAGTATTTT. This sequence encodes CASSSLTDTQYF.

The chain employs TRBV5-1 and TRBJ2-5, with 8 bases fitting TRBD2. The ends lost 4 bases at V and 5 bases at J; junction bases unmatched: 10. Germline V gives CDR1 SGHRS, CDR2 YFSETQ. CDR3 size: 15 residues. The CDR3 DNA reads as TGCGCCAGCAGCATAGGGACTAGGGGCGCTGAGACCCAGTACTTC. Translating it yields CASSIGTRGAETQYF.

About this clone: The junction differs from germline at one of its ends, possibly a read error. The rearrangement links TRBV7-9 to TRBJ2-1; 8 bases match TRBD1. This CDR3 region has 16 residues. In germline, CDR1 is SEHNR, CDR2 FQNEAQ (reference sequence). Here the CDR3 DNA reads TGTTCCAGCAGCCAGGGGGCAGGGAGCTCCTACAATGAGCAGTTCTTC. This gives the protein CSSSQGAGSSYNEQFF.

V is TRBV5-1 and J is TRBJ2-7, with 9 bases that match TRBD1. The germline gives CDR1 SGHRS, CDR2 YFSETQ. There are 14 residues in the CDR3. J lost 7 bases, V lost 2 bases, and 7 bases had no gene match. The CDR3 reads CASSLTGGAEEQYF. In nucleotides, the CDR3 is TGCGCCAGCAGCTTAACAGGGGGCGCGGAAGAGCAGTACTTC.

This clone was seen a few times. The rearrangement joins TRBV6-5 to TRBJ1-1; 11 bases are a match to TRBD1. The CDR3 spans 16 residues. CDR1 is MNHEY, CDR2 SVGAGI, per germline. V gave up 2 bases and J gave up 4 bases; unmatched junction bases: 6. CDR3: CASSYGTGGKVTEAFF. DNA for the CDR3: TGTGCCAGCAGTTACGGGACAGGGGGGAAGGTCACTGAAGCTTTCTTT.

The V and J genes are TRBV15 and TRBJ1-2, with D possibly TRBD1 on 6 matching bases. Germline V CDR1 and CDR2: LNHNV, YYDKDF (reference sequence). The CDR3 totals 13 residues. Trimming left V 5 bases short and J 2 bases short, with 9 bases between. The CDR3 DNA follows: TGTGCCACCAGCCCGGGGGGCAACTATGGCTACACCTTC. This encodes CATSPGGNYGYTF.

The genes are TRBV30 and TRBJ2-2; 7 bases align to TRBD1. V gave up 0 bases and J gave up 1 base; unmatched junction bases: 2. Germline CDR1 is GTSNPN and CDR2 is SVGIG (reference sequence). This CDR3 spans 15 amino acids. The CDR3 sequence: CAWSVRQGNTGELFF. For the CDR3, the DNA is TGTGCCTGGAGTGTACGACAGGGGAACACCGGGGAGCTGTTTTTT.

This chain links TRBV5-1 with TRBJ2-3; TRBD2 is a possible D gene (6 bases). This CDR3 contains 15 residues. Germline V gene lookup returns CDR1 SGHRS and CDR2 YFSETQ. V was clipped by 5 bases and J by 2 bases, with 15 bases between them. CDR3 in amino acids: CASRGLADITDTQYF. The CDR3 DNA is TGCGCCAGCAGGGGTTTAGCGGATATCACAGATACGCAGTATTTT.

The chain has TRBV2 and TRBJ2-2, with TRBD1 matching over 9 bases. The junction had 5 bases not matched to a gene; V was cut back by 4 bases and J by 5 bases. Germline CDR1 SNHLY, CDR2 FYNNEI. The CDR3 length is 15 residues. The CDR3 DNA reads as TGTGCCAGCAGTGGGGGGACAGGGAGGACCGGGGAGCTGTTTTTT. Translating it yields CASSGGTGRTGELFF.

The CDR3 DNA reads TGTGCCAGCAGTTCCCACAGTAACTATGGCTACACCTTC. Its protein is CASSSHSNYGYTF. The chain is built from TRBV6-5 and TRBJ1-2; no definite D call. This CDR3 has 13 amino acids. V lost 4 bases, J lost 1 base, and 7 bases lay in between. Per germline, CDR1 MNHEY and CDR2 SVGAGI.